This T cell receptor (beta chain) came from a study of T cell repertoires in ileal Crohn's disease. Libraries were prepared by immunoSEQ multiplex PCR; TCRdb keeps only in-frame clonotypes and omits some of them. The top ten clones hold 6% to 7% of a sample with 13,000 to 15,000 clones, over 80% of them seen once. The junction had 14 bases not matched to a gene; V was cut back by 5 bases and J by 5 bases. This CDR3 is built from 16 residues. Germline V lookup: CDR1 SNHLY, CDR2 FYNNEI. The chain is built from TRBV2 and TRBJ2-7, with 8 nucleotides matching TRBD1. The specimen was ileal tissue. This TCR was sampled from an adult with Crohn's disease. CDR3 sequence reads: CASSPARGRGLDEQYF. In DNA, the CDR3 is TGTGCCAGCAGTCCCGCCCGCGGCAGGGGGCTAGACGAGCAGTACTTC.